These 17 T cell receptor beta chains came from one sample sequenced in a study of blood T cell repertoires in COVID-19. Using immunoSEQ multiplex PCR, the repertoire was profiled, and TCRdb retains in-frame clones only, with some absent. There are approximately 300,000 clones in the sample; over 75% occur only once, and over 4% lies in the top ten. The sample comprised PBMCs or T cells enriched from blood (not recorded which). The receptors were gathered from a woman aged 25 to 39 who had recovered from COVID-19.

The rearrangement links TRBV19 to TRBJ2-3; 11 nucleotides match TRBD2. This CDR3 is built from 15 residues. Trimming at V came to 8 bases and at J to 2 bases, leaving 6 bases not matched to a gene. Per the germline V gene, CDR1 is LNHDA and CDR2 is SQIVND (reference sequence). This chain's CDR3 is CASSSTSGVTDTQYF. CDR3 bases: TGTGCCAGTTCGTCGACTAGCGGGGTCACAGATACGCAGTATTTT. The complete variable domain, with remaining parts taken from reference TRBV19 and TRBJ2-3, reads DGGITQSPKYLFRKEGQNVTLSCEQNLNHDAMYWYRQDPGQGLRLIYYSQIVNDFQKGDIAEGYSVSREKKESFPLTVTSAQKNPTAFYLCASSSTSGVTDTQYFGPGTRLTVL.

The CDR3 protein is CASSEARRGDDSYNEQFF. The CDR3 DNA is TGTGCCAGCAGTGAAGCGCGGCGGGGCGACGATTCCTACAATGAGCAGTTCTTC. The rearrangement joins TRBV6-1 to TRBJ2-1; weak D call: TRBD2 (6 bases). This CDR3 contains 18 residues. V lost 0 bases and J lost 1, with 16 bases in between. Germline CDR1 MNHNS, CDR2 SASEGT.

The CDR3 loop reads CASSFRQGNSPLHF. The CDR3 DNA reads as TGTGCCAGCAGCTTCAGACAGGGGAATTCACCCCTCCACTTT. This chain links TRBV7-2 with TRBJ1-6, with 8 bases matching TRBD1. Looked up from germline, CDR1 is SGHTA and CDR2 is FQGNSA. This CDR3 region has 14 residues. The trim removed 3 bases at V and 7 bases at J, leaving 2 bases unmatched.

CDR3: CASSLAQGNTEAFF. The CDR3 nucleotides are TGCGCCAGCAGCTTGGCACAGGGAAACACTGAAGCTTTCTTT. The chain joins TRBV5-1 to TRBJ1-1; TRBD1 is a possible D gene (6 bases). This CDR3 comprises 14 residues. In germline, CDR1 is SGHRS, CDR2 YFSETQ. Trimming took 0 bases from V and 2 from J, leaving 8 bases between them. The whole variable domain, remainder taken from reference TRBV5-1 and TRBJ1-1, is KAGVTQTPRYLIKTRGQQVTLSCSPISGHRSVSWYQQTPGQGLQFLFEYFSETQRNKGNFPGRFSGRQFSNSRSEMNVSTLELGDSALYLCASSLAQGNTEAFFGQGTRLTVV.

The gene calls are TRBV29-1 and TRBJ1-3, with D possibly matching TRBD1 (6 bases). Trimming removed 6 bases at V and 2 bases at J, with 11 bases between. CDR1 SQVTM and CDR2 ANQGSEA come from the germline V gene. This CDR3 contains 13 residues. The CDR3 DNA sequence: TGCAGCGTATCCAGGGGACCTGGAAACACCATATATTTT. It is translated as CSVSRGPGNTIYF.

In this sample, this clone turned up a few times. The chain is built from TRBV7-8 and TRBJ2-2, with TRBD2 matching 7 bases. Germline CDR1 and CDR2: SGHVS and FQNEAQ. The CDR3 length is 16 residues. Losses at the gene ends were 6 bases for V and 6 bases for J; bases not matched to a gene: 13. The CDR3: CASRPRLAAVAGELFF. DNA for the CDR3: TGTGCCAGCAGACCTCGACTAGCCGCCGTGGCCGGGGAGCTGTTTTTT. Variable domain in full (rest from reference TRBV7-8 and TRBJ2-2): GAGVSQSPRYKVAKRGQDVALRCDPISGHVSLFWYQQALGQGPEFLTYFQNEAQLDKSGLPSDRFFAERPEGSVSTLKIQRTQQEDSAVYLCASRPRLAAVAGELFFGEGSRLTVL.

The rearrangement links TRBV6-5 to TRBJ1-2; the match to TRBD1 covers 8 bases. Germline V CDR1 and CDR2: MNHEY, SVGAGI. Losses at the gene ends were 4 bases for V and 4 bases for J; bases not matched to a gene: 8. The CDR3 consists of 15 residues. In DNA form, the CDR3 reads TGTGCCAGCAGTTCAAGACAGGGGAGGGCCTATGGCTACACCTTC. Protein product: CASSSRQGRAYGYTF.

The CDR3 region has the DNA TGCGCCAGCAGCTTGGGGGATAGGGGTGAAGCTTTCTTT. The encoded protein is CASSLGDRGEAFF. This chain uses TRBV5-1 with TRBJ1-1; perhaps TRBD1 as D (5 bases). V dropped 0 bases and J dropped 7 bases, with 10 bases sitting between them. Germline V gene sequence: CDR1 SGHRS, CDR2 YFSETQ. The CDR3 length is 13 residues.

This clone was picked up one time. For the CDR3, the DNA is TGTGCCAGCAGTGAAAGGGGGACAGGGAATGAAAAACTGTTTTTT. Protein: CASSERGTGNEKLFF. The chain links TRBV25-1 to TRBJ1-4; TRBD1 agrees at 9 bases. The CDR3 covers 15 residues. V shed 2 bases, J shed 5 bases, and the junction held 3 bases outside the gene matches. Germline lookup yields CDR1 MGHDK and CDR2 SYGVNS. Full variable domain (rest looked up from reference TRBV25-1 and TRBJ1-4): EADIYQTPRYLVIGTGKKITLECSQTMGHDKMYWYQQDPGMELHLIHYSYGVNSTEKGDLSSESTVSRIRTEHFPLTLESARPSHTSQYLCASSERGTGNEKLFFGSGTQLSVL.

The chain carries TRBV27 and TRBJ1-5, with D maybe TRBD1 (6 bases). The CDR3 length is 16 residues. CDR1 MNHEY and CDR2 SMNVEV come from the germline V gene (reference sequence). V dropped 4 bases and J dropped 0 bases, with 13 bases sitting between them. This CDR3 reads CASSSTGTHSNQPQHF. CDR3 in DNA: TGTGCCAGCAGTTCGACCGGGACACATAGCAATCAGCCCCAGCATTTT.

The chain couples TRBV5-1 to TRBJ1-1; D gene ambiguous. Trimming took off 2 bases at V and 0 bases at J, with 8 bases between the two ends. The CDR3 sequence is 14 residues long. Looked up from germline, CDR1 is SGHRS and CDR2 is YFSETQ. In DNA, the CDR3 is TGCGCCAGCAGCTTAGACACCATGAACACTGAAGCTTTCTTT. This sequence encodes CASSLDTMNTEAFF.

CDR3 residues: CATSRDLPGTGNEKLFF. The CDR3 coding sequence is TGTGCCACCAGCAGAGATCTCCCCGGGACAGGGAATGAAAAACTGTTTTTT. The genes are TRBV15 and TRBJ1-4; the match to TRBD1 covers 9 bases. CDR3 length equals 17 residues. V was clipped by 0 bases and J by 5 bases; unmatched bases: 7. Germline V gene sequence: CDR1 LNHNV, CDR2 YYDKDF (reference sequence).

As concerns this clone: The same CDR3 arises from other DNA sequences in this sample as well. The CDR3 loop is CASSSQGSYGYTF. The CDR3 coding sequence is TGTGCCAGCAGTTCCCAGGGTAGTTATGGCTACACCTTC. V usage is TRBV28 and J usage is TRBJ1-2; perhaps TRBD1 as D (5 bases). Trimming removed 4 bases at V and 5 bases at J, with 11 bases between. CDR3 size: 13 residues. Germline V gene data show CDR1 as MDHEN and CDR2 as SYDVKM.

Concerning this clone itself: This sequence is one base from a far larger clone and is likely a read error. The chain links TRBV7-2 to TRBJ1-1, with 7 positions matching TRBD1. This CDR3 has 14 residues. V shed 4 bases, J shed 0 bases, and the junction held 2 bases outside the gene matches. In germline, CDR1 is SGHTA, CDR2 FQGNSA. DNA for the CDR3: TGTGCCAGCAGCTGGGACAGCATGAACACTGAAGCTTTCTTT. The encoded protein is CASSWDSMNTEAFF.

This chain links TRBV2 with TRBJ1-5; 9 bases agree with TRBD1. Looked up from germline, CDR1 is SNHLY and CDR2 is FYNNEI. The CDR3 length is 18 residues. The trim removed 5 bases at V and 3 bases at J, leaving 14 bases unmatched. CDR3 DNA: TGTGCCAGCAGTTCTTCCAACCTGGGACAGGGACTCAATCAGCCCCAGCATTTT. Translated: CASSSSNLGQGLNQPQHF.

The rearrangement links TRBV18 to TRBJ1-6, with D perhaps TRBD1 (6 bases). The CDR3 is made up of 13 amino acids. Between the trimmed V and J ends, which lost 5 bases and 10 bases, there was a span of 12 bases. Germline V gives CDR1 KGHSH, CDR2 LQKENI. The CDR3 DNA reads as TGTGCCAGCTCAGTGGCAGGGGAATCACCCCTCCACTTT. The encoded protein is CASSVAGESPLHF.

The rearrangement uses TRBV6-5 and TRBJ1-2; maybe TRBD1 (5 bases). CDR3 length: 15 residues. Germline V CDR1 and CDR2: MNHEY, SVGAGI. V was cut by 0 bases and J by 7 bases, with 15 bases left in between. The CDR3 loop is CASSYSNHGAGGYTF. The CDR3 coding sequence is TGTGCCAGCAGTTACTCGAATCATGGGGCTGGTGGCTACACCTTC.